The rows below give T cell receptor beta chains drawn from one sample of a study of T cell repertoires in cytomegalovirus infection. Using its own MiXCR run on the reads, TCRdb lists one record per CDR3 protein. The repertoire holds 80,000 to 130,000 distinct CDR3 sequences, with 23% as singletons. The specimen was CD8+ T cells from PBMCs. All receptors derive from a human donor in good health (CMV status not recorded). Some clones in this sample may be carry-over from other donors' samples. CDR3s include the opening cysteine and the closing phenylalanine or tryptophan. The order of the fields is clone size, D gene, V gene, J gene, CDR3 protein, CDR3 DNA. A D gene is named only where the DNA matches it firmly. A clone size is listed for some rows: how often the clone was seen (once, few, many), or a class if it is expanded.

many	TRBD1	TRBV10-3	TRBJ1-2	CAINSGQGALGYTF	TGTGCCATCAACTCCGGACAGGGGGCGCTTGGCTACACCTTC
once	TRBD1	TRBV6-2/TRBV6-3	TRBJ1-1	CASSPTGREAFF	TGTGCCAGCAGTCCGACAGGGCGGGAAGCTTTCTTT
-	TRBD1	TRBV6-2/TRBV6-3	TRBJ1-1	CASSYRPGTGNTEAFF	TGTGCCAGCAGTTACCGTCCCGGGACAGGGAACACTGAAGCTTTCTTT
-	-	TRBV27	TRBJ2-3	CASSPWGSTDTQYF	TGTGCCAGCAGTCCCTGGGGTAGCACAGATACGCAGTATTTT
few	TRBD2	TRBV5-3	TRBJ2-3	CASSPGLVGRDTQYF	TGTGCCAGCAGCCCGGGACTAGTCGGGAGAGATACGCAGTATTTT
-	-	TRBV7-2	TRBJ2-1	CASSSLSGTYNEQFF	TGTGCCAGCAGCTCCCTGTCGGGGACTTACAATGAGCAGTTCTTC
-	-	TRBV5-5	TRBJ1-1	CASSLVGRSMNTEAFF	TGTGCCAGCAGCTTGGTTGGAAGATCTATGAACACTGAAGCTTTCTTT
few	-	TRBV4-1	TRBJ1-5	CASSQDRVIQPQHF	TGCGCCAGCAGCCAAGACAGGGTTATTCAGCCCCAGCATTTT
-	-	TRBV20-1	TRBJ2-3	CSARRVGRTSTDTQYF	TGCAGTGCTAGAAGAGTAGGGCGGACTAGCACAGATACGCAGTATTTT
-	TRBD1	TRBV6-2/TRBV6-3	TRBJ2-2	CASSLPGQMNTGELFF	TGTGCCAGCAGTTTACCGGGACAGATGAACACCGGGGAGCTGTTTTTT
few	TRBD1	TRBV10-3	TRBJ2-3	CAISEPGTGTDTQYF	TGTGCCATCAGTGAGCCCGGGACAGGGACAGATACGCAGTATTTT
-	-	TRBV28	TRBJ2-2	CASSPSDEGGTGELFF	TGTGCCAGCAGTCCCTCGGACGAAGGAGGGACCGGGGAGCTGTTTTTT
few	-	TRBV7-2	TRBJ2-3	CASSPTQRIAQYF	TGTGCCAGCAGCCCGACTCAGAGAATTGCGCAGTATTTT
-	-	TRBV5-1	TRBJ1-5	CASSVRGNQPQHF	TGCGCCAGCAGCGTCCGGGGCAATCAGCCCCAGCATTTT
-	TRBD2	TRBV29-1	TRBJ2-2	CSVRGVGHGELFF	TGCAGCGTTCGGGGGGTCGGGCACGGGGAGCTGTTTTTT
-	TRBD1	TRBV7-9	TRBJ1-4	CASSGDRNEKLFF	TGTGCCAGCAGCGGGGACAGGAATGAAAAACTGTTTTTT
-	-	TRBV6-8	TRBJ2-2	CASSYLKPTGELFF	TGTGCCAGCAGTTACCTAAAACCCACCGGGGAGCTGTTTTTT
-	TRBD1	TRBV29-1	TRBJ2-3	CSARTGGLDTQYF	TGCAGCGCCAGGACAGGGGGCTTAGATACGCAGTATTTT
many	-	TRBV7-9	TRBJ2-2	CASSLGSTAGELFF	TGTGCCAGCAGCTTAGGGTCAACGGCCGGGGAGCTGTTTTTT
-	TRBD1	TRBV4-3	TRBJ1-4	CASSPDPSGGFSEKLFF	TGCGCCAGCAGCCCGGACCCCTCAGGGGGCTTCAGTGAAAAACTGTTTTTT
-	-	TRBV9	TRBJ2-6	CASSVGQGSGANVLTF	TGTGCCAGCAGCGTGGGTCAGGGCTCTGGGGCCAACGTCCTGACTTTC
few	-	TRBV24-1	TRBJ2-2	CATSDRDPATGELFF	TGTGCCACCAGTGACCGCGACCCCGCGACCGGGGAGCTGTTTTTT
-	-	TRBV19	TRBJ1-1	CASSIARAVNTEAFF	TGTGCCAGTAGTATAGCCCGCGCCGTGAACACTGAAGCTTTCTTT
few	TRBD1	TRBV11-3	TRBJ2-7	CASGETGEDEQYF	TGTGCCAGCGGGGAGACAGGGGAGGACGAGCAGTACTTC
-	-	TRBV9	TRBJ2-5	CASSVGAGTQYF	TGTGCCAGCAGCGTCGGGGCGGGGACCCAGTACTTC
few	-	TRBV6-2/TRBV6-3	TRBJ2-7	CASSRSVEVFREQYF	TGTGCCAGCAGTCGGTCAGTTGAGGTATTTCGGGAGCAGTACTTC
once	-	TRBV20-1	TRBJ2-5	CSARDLVIWQETQYF	TGCAGTGCTAGAGACCTGGTGATATGGCAAGAGACCCAGTACTTC
many	-	TRBV7-3	TRBJ2-5	CASSPYGGYQETQYF	TGTGCCAGCAGCCCGTATGGGGGGTACCAAGAGACCCAGTACTTC
-	-	TRBV7-9	TRBJ2-5	CASSSPEGLETQYF	TGTGCCAGCAGCTCCCCGGAGGGCCTCGAGACCCAGTACTTC
-	-	TRBV10-3	TRBJ2-7	CAISHPTGQGYEQYF	TGTGCCATCAGCCACCCGACCGGCCAGGGATACGAGCAGTACTTC
many	-	TRBV7-2	TRBJ1-1	CASSHYNQDSRAFF	TGTGCCAGCAGCCATTATAACCAGGACAGTCGGGCTTTCTTT
-	-	TRBV6-8	TRBJ2-2	CASSYSWALATGELFF	TGTGCCAGCAGTTACAGCTGGGCTCTGGCCACCGGGGAGCTGTTTTTT
many	TRBD2	TRBV7-9	TRBJ2-1	CASSFGTSGTEQFF	TGTGCCAGCAGCTTTGGGACTAGCGGGACTGAGCAGTTCTTC
many	TRBD2	TRBV2	TRBJ2-1	CASKPAGGPPRNEQFF	TGTGCCAGCAAACCAGCGGGGGGCCCCCCTAGAAATGAGCAGTTCTTC
many	-	TRBV7-2	TRBJ2-7	CASSLVGAREQYF	TGTGCCAGCAGCTTAGTAGGGGCGCGAGAGCAGTACTTC
-	TRBD1	TRBV20-1	TRBJ1-6	CSVQGAGNSPLHF	TGCAGTGTCCAGGGGGCTGGTAATTCACCCCTCCACTTT
-	TRBD1	TRBV2	TRBJ1-4	CASSDTGGYEKLFF	TGTGCCAGCAGTGATACAGGGGGCTATGAAAAACTGTTTTTT
-	-	TRBV9	TRBJ2-2	CASSVASVRQSTGELFF	TGTGCCAGCAGCGTAGCTAGTGTGCGCCAATCCACCGGGGAGCTGTTTTTT
-	TRBD1	TRBV4-1	TRBJ1-1	CASKGGGGGRSNTEAFF	TGTGCCAGCAAAGGGGGCGGGGGGGGCCGATCTAACACTGAAGCTTTCTTT
many	-	TRBV7-9	TRBJ2-2	CASSPNLDNLNTGELFF	TGTGCCAGCAGCCCGAACCTGGACAACCTAAACACCGGGGAGCTGTTTTTT
few	TRBD2	TRBV18	TRBJ2-1	CASSPVASGGNEQFF	TGTGCCAGCTCACCAGTGGCTAGCGGGGGCAATGAGCAGTTCTTC
few	TRBD1	TRBV7-6	TRBJ2-7	CASSPAAGQGQYEQYF	TGTGCCAGCAGCCCTGCTGCGGGACAGGGGCAATACGAGCAGTACTTC
many	TRBD2	TRBV7-2	TRBJ2-7	CASSLASSGGQYF	TGTGCCAGCAGCTTAGCGTCTAGCGGCGGGCAGTACTTC
few	-	TRBV2	TRBJ2-1	CASSDVGDPYNEQFF	TGTGCCAGCAGTGATGTTGGGGACCCCTACAATGAGCAGTTCTTC
many	-	TRBV7-9	TRBJ1-1	CASSGGSSNTEAFF	TGTGCCAGCAGCGGGGGGAGTTCGAACACTGAAGCTTTCTTT
-	-	TRBV4-1	TRBJ2-5	CASSQDKVLQETQYF	TGCGCCAGCAGCCAAGATAAGGTGTTACAAGAGACCCAGTACTTC
few	TRBD2	TRBV7-9	TRBJ2-7	CASSPTSLLYEQYF	TGTGCCAGCAGCCCGACTAGCCTCCTCTACGAGCAGTACTTC
-	-	TRBV24-1	TRBJ2-7	CATSDIQGSSYEQYF	TGTGCCACCAGTGATATTCAGGGCAGCTCCTACGAGCAGTACTTC
many	-	TRBV20-1	TRBJ1-1	CSAREWDGNTEAFF	TGCAGTGCTAGAGAATGGGACGGGAACACTGAAGCTTTCTTT
many	TRBD1	TRBV19	TRBJ1-5	CASSTSTGQRRNQPQHF	TGTGCCAGTAGTACCAGTACGGGACAGCGGAGAAATCAGCCCCAGCATTTT